Only a few counts were recorded for the clone carrying this T cell receptor (beta chain). This sample stems from a study of cytomegalovirus exposure and HLA in healthy donors. Background on the study: Later, an analysis reported that the 120 or so validation repertoires had used the same platform as the approximately 600 first-cohort repertoires.

The table came from immunoSEQ multiplex PCR; TCRdb's copy has only in-frame clones and leaves some out. Of around 220,000 clones in the sample, around 88% were seen once. The CDR3 is made up of 12 amino acids. Germline V gene data show CDR1 as SGHAT and CDR2 as FQNNGV. V gave up 2 bases and J gave up 5 bases, with 7 bases separating them. The sequenced sample consisted of PBMCs. The chain couples TRBV11-2 to TRBJ2-7; unclear D gene. This receptor was identified in a young woman in good health and CMV-seronegative. CDR3 sequence (DNA): TGTGCCAGCAGCTTACGGGTTGACGAGCAGTACTTC. It yields the protein CASSLRVDEQYF.